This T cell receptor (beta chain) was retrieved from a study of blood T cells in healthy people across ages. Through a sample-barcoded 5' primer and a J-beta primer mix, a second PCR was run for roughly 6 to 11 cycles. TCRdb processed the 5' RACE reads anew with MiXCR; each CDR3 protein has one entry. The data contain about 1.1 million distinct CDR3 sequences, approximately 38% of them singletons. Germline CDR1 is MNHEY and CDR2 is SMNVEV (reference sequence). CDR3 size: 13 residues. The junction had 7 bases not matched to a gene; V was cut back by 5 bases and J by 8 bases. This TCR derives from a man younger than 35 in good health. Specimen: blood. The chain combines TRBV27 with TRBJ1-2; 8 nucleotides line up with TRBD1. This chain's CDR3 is CASSVTDREGYTF. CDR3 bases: TGTGCCAGCAGTGTAACGGACAGGGAAGGCTACACCTTC.